This T cell receptor (beta chain) was identified in a study of cytotoxic CD8 clonotypes in ibrutinib-treated CLL. Study details: Among responders, roughly 25 were partial and 2 complete; after median about 72 months, approximately 15 stayed remitted and around twelve progressed.

Findings and limits, study-wide: At baseline, clonality was higher than in age-matched healthy donors and correlated with CD8+ counts.

Sequencing was performed with immunoSEQ multiplex PCR; in TCRdb, only in-frame clones are kept and a portion is missing. The sample holds under 200,000 clones, about 84% seen once. Points on this clone: What it binds is not known.

This specimen consisted of PBMCs, obtained after 24 months of ibrutinib treatment. The TCR comes from a human donor with chronic lymphocytic leukemia.

CDR3 sequence (DNA): TGTGCCAGCAGCTTGGACAGGGTAGGTGGCTACACCTTC. Residues: CASSLDRVGGYTF. The chain combines TRBV5-4 with TRBJ1-2; a weak D match, TRBD1 (6 bases). V lost 0 bases and J lost 7, with 10 bases in between. Germline V gene lookup returns CDR1 SGHNT and CDR2 YYREEE (reference sequence). The CDR3 has 13 amino acids.